This T cell receptor (beta chain) was identified during a study of T cells in Graves' hyperthyroidism and ophthalmopathy. Study-level information: The blood sample was taken at first diagnosis, before treatment began. The study's findings and limits: Most thyroid clonotypes expanded above 0.001 were also detected in blood.

Amplification of TCR beta CDR3 regions used RNA as the template. First-round RT-PCR targeting the TCR CDR3 was performed with the HTBI primer set. TCRdb ran MiXCR on the multiplex PCR reads and lists one entry per CDR3 protein. The repertoire holds 350,000 to 500,000 distinct CDR3 sequences, with about an eighth as singletons. Each patient was aged 18 to 65 and had newly diagnosed hyperthyroidism of under 2 months' duration. The PBMCs had their origin in approximately 10 ml of fresh peripheral blood. This clonotype was counted a few times. Antigen specificity is unknown. CDR1 SQVTM and CDR2 ANQGSEA come from the germline V gene. The CDR3 runs to 15 residues. The germline V and J ends were trimmed by 4 bases and 1 base, with 14 bases remaining between them.

The clonotype originates from a woman between 18 and 29 years old with Graves' hyperthyroidism. The specimen sequenced was blood. The chain uses TRBV29-1 and TRBJ2-1; D may be TRBD1 (6 bases). DNA of the CDR3: TGCAGCGTTGTACCTCAGGGGCCATCCTACAATGAGCAGTTCTTC. This sequence encodes CSVVPQGPSYNEQFF.